The 29 T cell receptor beta chains in this list originate from one sample, sequenced in a study of beta chain features in type 1 diabetes. Expressed TCRB transcripts were sequenced because the isolated RNA had all been reverse transcribed beforehand. TCRdb's table, derived via immunoSEQ multiplex PCR, lists solely in-frame clones and lacks some. The sample gives fewer than 250,000 clones, around 10% of which show up once; around 0.037% is in the top ten. The source material was naive CD4+ T cells from blood. The receptors originated from a woman in her late teens or twenties in good health.

This sequence joins TRBV29-1 and TRBJ1-2, with a possible D match to TRBD1 (5 bases). There are 14 residues in the CDR3. V gave up 7 bases and J gave up 3 bases, with 18 bases separating them. Germline V gives CDR1 SQVTM, CDR2 ANQGSEA. The chain's CDR3 is CSATSQGVDYGYTF. The CDR3 DNA is TGCAGCGCCACAAGTCAGGGCGTCGACTATGGCTACACCTTC.

The chain uses TRBV7-9 and TRBJ1-1, with D possibly matching TRBD1 (6 bases). The CDR3 totals 16 residues. Deletions cut 11 bases from V and 0 bases from J, with 22 bases between. From germline, CDR1 is SEHNR and CDR2 FQNEAQ (reference sequence). Here the CDR3 DNA reads TGTGCCTTTGCGTGGCGGGGGGGCAGGTTGAACACTGAAGCTTTCTTT. Translated: CAFAWRGGRLNTEAFF.

This clone was found a few times. The V gene is TRBV6-1, the J gene TRBJ2-7; 12 bases agree with TRBD2. V lost 6 bases to trimming and J lost 4 bases; unmatched junction nucleotides: 10. Germline CDR1 MNHNS, CDR2 SASEGT. The CDR3 loop spans 16 amino acids. CDR3 in amino acids: CASREPTSGSRYEQYF. For the CDR3, the DNA is TGTGCCAGCAGGGAACCGACTAGCGGGAGTCGGTACGAGCAGTACTTC.

This clone was detected many times. This chain connects TRBV29-1 to TRBJ2-4, with 9 bases matching TRBD1. The germline V gene has CDR1 SQVTM and CDR2 ANQGSEA. V was clipped by 2 bases and J by 10 bases; unmatched bases: 6. The CDR3 is made up of 13 amino acids. CDR3 loop: CSVESGTGNIQYF. CDR3 in DNA: TGCAGCGTTGAATCGGGGACAGGGAATATTCAGTACTTC.

In its sample, this clone was seen a few times. V gene TRBV27 combines with J gene TRBJ2-4; the match to TRBD2 covers 14 bases. With V trimmed by 6 bases and J by 7 bases, 11 bases remained unmatched. Germline V gives CDR1 MNHEY, CDR2 SMNVEV (reference sequence). The CDR3 extends over 17 amino acids. CDR3 sequence reads: CASSLGLAGEGRNIQYF. The DNA for the CDR3 is TGTGCCAGCAGCCTGGGACTAGCGGGAGAGGGGAGGAACATTCAGTACTTC.

The chain is built from TRBV7-9 and TRBJ1-5; D is possibly TRBD1 (6 bases). V was clipped by 1 base and J by 6 bases, with 13 bases between them. The CDR3 is made up of 15 amino acids. Germline V CDR1 and CDR2: SEHNR, FQNEAQ (reference sequence). As DNA, the CDR3 is TGTGCCAGCAGCTTAGATGGGGGCTTAAGTCAGCCCCAGCATTTT. This gives the protein CASSLDGGLSQPQHF.

This rearrangement joins TRBV9 to TRBJ2-7; 10 bases agree with TRBD1. The V gene end was trimmed by 3 bases and the J gene end by 5 bases; junction bases not matched to a gene: 5. The CDR3 is 14 amino acids. Per germline, CDR1 SGDLS and CDR2 YYNGEE. This CDR3 is CASSAGQGRNEQYF. CDR3 DNA sequence: TGTGCCAGCAGCGCGGGACAGGGGAGGAACGAGCAGTACTTC.

The chain couples TRBV13 to TRBJ2-7; TRBD1 might be the D (5 bases). CDR3 size: 17 residues. Germline V gene sequence: CDR1 PRHDT, CDR2 FYEKMQ (reference sequence). The V end was cut by 2 bases, the J end by 3 bases, with 20 bases between. CDR3 nucleotide sequence: TGTGCCAGCAGCTTAAGGGGTCCGAGTGGTCTCAGCTACGAGCAGTACTTC. Translation: CASSLRGPSGLSYEQYF. The entire variable domain, with the rest obtained from reference TRBV13 and TRBJ2-7, is as follows: AAGVIQSPRHLIKEKRETATLKCYPIPRHDTVYWYQQGPGQDPQFLISFYEKMQSDKGSIPDRFSAQQFSDYHSELNMSSLELGDSALYFCASSLRGPSGLSYEQYFGPGTRLTVT.

The V gene is TRBV5-4, the J gene TRBJ2-5; D might be TRBD2 (6 bases). The ends were cut back, 4 bases at V and 1 base at J, with 11 bases in the middle. This CDR3 is 14 amino acids long. The germline V gene encodes CDR1 SGHNT and CDR2 YYREEE (reference sequence). Here the CDR3 DNA reads TGTGCCAGCAGCCGAGGGGACTTCCAAGAGACCCAGTACTTC. Translating gives CASSRGDFQETQYF.

The chain is built from TRBV7-9 and TRBJ1-1; 9 bases line up with TRBD1. V dropped 1 base and J dropped 11; count of bases not matched to a gene: 5. CDR3 length: 13 amino acids. Germline CDR1 SEHNR, CDR2 FQNEAQ (reference sequence). The CDR3 reads CASSLGTGDRAFF. The CDR3, as DNA: TGTGCCAGCAGCTTAGGGACAGGGGATCGGGCTTTCTTT.

The chain couples TRBV6-5 to TRBJ1-5; TRBD1 aligns across 9 bases. With 4 bases clipped from V and 7 bases from J, the junction kept 5 bases outside the gene matches. This CDR3 spans 14 amino acids. Looked up from germline, CDR1 is MNHEY and CDR2 is SVGAGI. DNA of the CDR3: TGTGCCAGCAGTTTTAGGACAGGGGACCAGCCCCAGCATTTT. Translating gives CASSFRTGDQPQHF.

V usage is TRBV7-2 and J usage is TRBJ2-2; D is possibly TRBD2 (5 bases). V was cut by 6 bases and J by 6 bases, with 11 bases left in between. Germline CDR1 SGHTA, CDR2 FQGNSA. The CDR3 sequence is 13 residues long. The CDR3 DNA follows: TGTGCCAGCAGACTTACCGGGGCCGGGGAGCTGTTTTTT. It translates to CASRLTGAGELFF.

This rearrangement joins TRBV5-4 to TRBJ1-2; TRBD1 matches 7 bases. The V gene's germline CDR1 is SGHNT and CDR2 YYREEE (reference sequence). Trimming removed 3 bases from V and 5 bases from J; junction bases left unmatched: 10. This CDR3 is built from 15 residues. Here the CDR3 reads CASSWIDREGYGYTF. In DNA, the CDR3 is TGTGCCAGCAGCTGGATCGACAGGGAAGGGTATGGCTACACCTTC.

The rearrangement joins TRBV10-3 to TRBJ1-5, with 8 bases identical to TRBD1. V shed 4 bases and J 0 bases; nucleotides not matched to a gene: 8. Germline V gives CDR1 ENHRY, CDR2 SYGVKD. CDR3 length: 17 residues. The CDR3 loop reads CAISAGQGLRSNQPQHF. In DNA form, the CDR3 reads TGTGCCATCAGTGCCGGACAGGGTCTCCGTAGCAATCAGCCCCAGCATTTT.

The DNA for the CDR3 is TGCGCCAGTGGCCCGGGACAGGACTATGGCTACACCTTC. It translates to CASGPGQDYGYTF. This chain links TRBV4-1 with TRBJ1-2, with TRBD1 identical over 8 bases. Germline loops: CDR1 MGHRA, CDR2 YSYEKL. CDR3 length equals 13 residues. V lost 9 bases and J lost 3; bases outside the gene matches: 6.

This clone was counted only a few times. The V call is TRBV23-1, the J call TRBJ1-1; 8 bases are a match to TRBD1. TRBV23-1 is labeled an ORF, and its function is uncertain. This CDR3 region has 16 residues. J gave up 4 bases and V 3 bases, and 10 bases lay outside the gene matches. CDR3 sequence (DNA): TGCGCCAGCAGTCATCACTTTGCTACAGGGGGCACTGAAGCTTTCTTT. This sequence encodes CASSHHFATGGTEAFF.

The V call is TRBV20-1, the J call TRBJ2-7, with D uncertain. The ends were cut back, 2 bases at V and 7 bases at J, with 9 bases in the middle. From germline, CDR1 is DFQATT and CDR2 SNEGSKA (reference sequence). The length of the CDR3 is 11 residues. CDR3: CSARQGGEQYF. CDR3 sequence (DNA): TGCAGTGCTAGACAAGGCGGAGAGCAGTACTTC.

This clone was picked up a small number of times. V usage is TRBV5-5 and J usage is TRBJ2-5; 16 nucleotides agree with TRBD2. V was pared by 5 bases and J by 5 bases, with 9 bases of the junction left unmatched. This CDR3 is built from 17 residues. Germline V gives CDR1 SGHKS, CDR2 YYEKEE (reference sequence). The CDR3 protein is CASSSGTSGRADETQYF. In DNA, the CDR3 is TGTGCCAGCAGTTCCGGGACTAGCGGGAGGGCCGATGAGACCCAGTACTTC.

The chain uses TRBV5-1 and TRBJ2-1; 10 bases line up with TRBD2. The germline CDR1 and CDR2 sequences are SGHRS and YFSETQ. Trimming at V came to 0 bases and at J to 10 bases, leaving 4 bases not matched to a gene. The CDR3 is 14 residues long. In DNA form, the CDR3 reads TGCGCCAGCAGCTTGGCTCTAGCGGGAGAGGAGCAGTTCTTC. It translates to CASSLALAGEEQFF.

The genes are TRBV28 and TRBJ1-4; tentatively, D is TRBD1 (6 bases). V was pared by 1 base and J by 0 bases, with 12 bases between. CDR3 length: 17 amino acids. Looked up from germline, CDR1 is MDHEN and CDR2 is SYDVKM. CDR3 amino acids: CASSLSQGLTTNEKLFF. The DNA for the CDR3 is TGTGCCAGCAGTTTATCACAGGGATTAACAACTAATGAAAAACTGTTTTTT.

V and J are TRBV6-6 and TRBJ2-3; TRBD2 aligns across 8 bases. The CDR3 sequence is 15 residues long. The junction had 6 bases not matched to a gene; V was cut back by 2 bases and J by 5 bases. Germline CDR1 MNHNY, CDR2 SVGAGI (reference sequence). The chain's CDR3 is CASSYPGLERDTQYF. CDR3 in DNA: TGTGCCAGCAGTTACCCGGGACTAGAGCGAGATACGCAGTATTTT.

This chain joins TRBV19 and TRBJ1-1; 7 bases are shared with TRBD1. CDR1 and CDR2 (germline): LNHDA, SQIVND (reference sequence). The junction had 5 bases not matched to a gene; V was cut back by 4 bases and J by 3 bases. The length of the CDR3 is 14 residues. The CDR3 bases are TGTGCCAGTAGTAATGACAGGGCGTACACTGAAGCTTTCTTT. This sequence encodes CASSNDRAYTEAFF.

This clone has a count of ten or more. This chain links TRBV23-1 with TRBJ1-5; perhaps TRBD1 as D (5 bases). TRBV23-1 is an open reading frame, and its role is uncertain. This CDR3 is built from 15 residues. V was trimmed by 2 bases and J by 6 bases, leaving 14 bases between them. The chain's CDR3 is CASSQGLVGAQPQHF. The CDR3 DNA follows: TGCGCCAGCAGTCAAGGTTTGGTAGGGGCTCAGCCCCAGCATTTT.

This clone was counted only a few times. V usage is TRBV30 and J usage is TRBJ1-1, with D possibly being TRBD1 (5 bases). This CDR3 contains 14 residues. Germline-derived CDR1 and CDR2 are GTSNPN and SVGIG (reference sequence). Between the trimmed V and J ends, which lost 4 bases and 1 base, there was a span of 13 bases. The CDR3 nucleotides are TGTGCCTGGAACCCCTGGGGCGGGAACACTGAAGCTTTCTTT. Translated: CAWNPWGGNTEAFF.

There are a few counts of this clone. The V call is TRBV9, the J call TRBJ2-5, with 10 bases that match TRBD1. V lost 4 bases, J lost 5 bases, and 8 bases stayed unmatched. The CDR3 consists of 15 residues. Germline CDR1 and CDR2: SGDLS and YYNGEE. Here the CDR3 reads CASSRQGQGFETQYF. The CDR3 DNA sequence: TGTGCCAGCAGCAGACAGGGACAGGGGTTTGAGACCCAGTACTTC.

In its sample, this clone was seen a few times. Other nucleotide sequences from this sample produce the same CDR3. The V gene is TRBV30, the J gene TRBJ1-5, with D perhaps matching TRBD1 (5 bases). CDR3 size: 15 residues. Trimming shortened V by 0 bases and J by 4 bases, and 13 bases separated the two germline ends. Germline CDR1 and CDR2: GTSNPN and SVGIG (reference sequence). The CDR3 is CAWSVGAGRNQPQHF. CDR3 sequence (DNA): TGTGCCTGGAGTGTAGGGGCAGGGAGGAATCAGCCCCAGCATTTT.

The rearrangement uses TRBV9 and TRBJ2-5; D perhaps matches TRBD2 (7 bases). The DNA end is a closer match to TRBJ2-7, so the J assignment may be wrong. CDR3 size: 15 residues. Germline V CDR1 and CDR2: SGDLS, YYNGEE. The DNA of the CDR3 is TGTGCCAGCAGCTCTCGGGGAGGGGGGTATGGCGAGCAGTACTTC. This gives the protein CASSSRGGGYGEQYF.

The gene calls are TRBV2 and TRBJ2-7; 9 bases line up with TRBD2. The CDR3 contains 15 residues. Per germline, CDR1 SNHLY and CDR2 FYNNEI. V shed 4 bases, J shed 6 bases, and the junction held 10 bases outside the gene matches. The CDR3 DNA reads TGTGCCAGCAGTGGGGAGAGGGGACTAGCACTCGAGCAGTACTTC. Translation gives CASSGERGLALEQYF.

The table lists this clone with many counts. The chain couples TRBV7-9 to TRBJ2-6; 8 positions match TRBD1. Germline trimming cut 8 bases from V and 0 bases from J; bases unmatched to any gene: 6. From germline, CDR1 is SEHNR and CDR2 FQNEAQ (reference sequence). There are 16 residues in the CDR3. The CDR3 DNA is TGTGCCAGCCAGAGACAGGGGAACTCTGGGGCCAACGTCCTGACTTTC. Its protein product is CASQRQGNSGANVLTF.